This T cell receptor beta chain was identified during a study of T cell responses to AZD1222 COVID-19 vaccine. Whole-study results and caveats: Reports indicate that nearly half of spike-specific TCRs are directed at unmutated variant regions. Two doses of AZD1222 preceded a rise in Spike-specific TCR breadth and depth. Baseline seropositivity occurred in only a handful of AZD1222 recipients. Most donors were white British and more were female, and clonal diversity was possibly underestimated.

The CDR3 loop spans 15 amino acids. Per germline, CDR1 KGHDR and CDR2 SFDVKD. The V and J ends lost 3 bases and 6 bases respectively, with 14 bases between them. This table comes from immunoSEQ multiplex PCR, and its TCRdb copy is limited to in-frame clones, with some not included. This table has some 160,000 clones, 92% appearing once. As to this clone: What it binds is not known.

The sample consisted of peripheral blood, taken on day 0 of AZD1222 vaccination. The gene calls are TRBV24-1 and TRBJ2-1; D possibly corresponds to TRBD2 (6 bases). This TCR derives from an adult in good health. This chain's CDR3 is CATSDAGLGLNEQFF. The CDR3 DNA sequence: TGTGCCACCAGTGATGCGGGACTGGGACTCAATGAGCAGTTCTTC.